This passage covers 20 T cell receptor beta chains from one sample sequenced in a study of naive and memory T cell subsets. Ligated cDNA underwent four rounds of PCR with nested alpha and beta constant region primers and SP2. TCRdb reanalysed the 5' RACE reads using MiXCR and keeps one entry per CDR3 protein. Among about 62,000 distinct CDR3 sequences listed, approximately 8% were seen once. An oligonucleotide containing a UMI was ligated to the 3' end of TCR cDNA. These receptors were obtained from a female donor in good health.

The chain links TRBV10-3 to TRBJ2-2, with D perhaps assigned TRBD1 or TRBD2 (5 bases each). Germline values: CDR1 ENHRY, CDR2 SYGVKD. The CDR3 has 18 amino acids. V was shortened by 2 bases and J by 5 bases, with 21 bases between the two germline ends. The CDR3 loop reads CAISETSFMGELTGELFF. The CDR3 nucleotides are TGTGCCATCAGTGAGACGTCCTTCATGGGGGAGCTGACCGGGGAGCTGTTTTTT.

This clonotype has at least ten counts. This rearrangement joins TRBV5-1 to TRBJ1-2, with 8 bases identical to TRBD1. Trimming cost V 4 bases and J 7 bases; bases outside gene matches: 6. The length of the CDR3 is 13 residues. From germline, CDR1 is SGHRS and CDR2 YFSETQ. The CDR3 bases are TGCGCCAGCAGCCCATGGACAGGGTTTGGCTACACCTTC. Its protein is CASSPWTGFGYTF.

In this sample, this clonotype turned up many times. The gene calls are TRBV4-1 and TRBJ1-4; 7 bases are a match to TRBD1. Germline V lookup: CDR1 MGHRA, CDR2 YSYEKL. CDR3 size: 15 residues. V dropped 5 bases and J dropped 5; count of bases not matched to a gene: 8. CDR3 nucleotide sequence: TGCGCCAGCAGCGTCCAGGGGGATGTGAATGAAAAACTGTTTTTT. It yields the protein CASSVQGDVNEKLFF.

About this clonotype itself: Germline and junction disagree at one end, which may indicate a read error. The CDR3 region has the DNA TGTGCCTGGAGTGTACAGAGTGGGGGGAATTCACCCCTCAACTTT. Residues: CAWSVQSGGNSPLNF. This rearrangement joins TRBV30 to TRBJ1-6; tentative D call: TRBD1 (5 bases). The length of the CDR3 is 15 residues. CDR1 and CDR2 from the germline V gene are GTSNPN and SVGIG (reference sequence).

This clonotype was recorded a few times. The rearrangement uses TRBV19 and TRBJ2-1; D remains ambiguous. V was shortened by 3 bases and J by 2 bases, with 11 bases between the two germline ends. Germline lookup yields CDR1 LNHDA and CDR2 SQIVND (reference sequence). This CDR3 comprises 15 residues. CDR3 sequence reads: CASSIIAVTYNEQFF. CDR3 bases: TGTGCCAGTAGTATTATAGCAGTAACCTACAATGAGCAGTTCTTC.

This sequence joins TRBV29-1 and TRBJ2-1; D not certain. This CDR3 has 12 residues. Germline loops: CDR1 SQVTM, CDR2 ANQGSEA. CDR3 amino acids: CTVSDYYNEQFF. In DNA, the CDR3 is TGCACCGTATCCGATTACTACAATGAGCAGTTCTTC.

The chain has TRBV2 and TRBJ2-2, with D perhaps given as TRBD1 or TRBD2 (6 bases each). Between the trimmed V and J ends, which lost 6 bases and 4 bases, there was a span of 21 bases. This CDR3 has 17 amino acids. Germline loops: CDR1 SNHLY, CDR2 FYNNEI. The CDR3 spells CASSFQGRRITTGELFF. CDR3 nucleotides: TGTGCCAGCAGCTTCCAGGGGAGGCGTATTACCACCGGGGAGCTGTTTTTT.

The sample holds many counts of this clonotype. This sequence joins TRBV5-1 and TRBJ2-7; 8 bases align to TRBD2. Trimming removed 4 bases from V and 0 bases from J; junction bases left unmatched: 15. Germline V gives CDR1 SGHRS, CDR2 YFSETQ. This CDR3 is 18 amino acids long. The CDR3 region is CASSPGTSSSSSSYEQYF. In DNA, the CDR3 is TGCGCCAGCAGCCCCGGGACTAGTTCTTCATCCTCCTCCTACGAGCAGTACTTC. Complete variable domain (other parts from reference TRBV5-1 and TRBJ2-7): KAGVTQTPRYLIKTRGQQVTLSCSPISGHRSVSWYQQTPGQGLQFLFEYFSETQRNKGNFPGRFSGRQFSNSRSEMNVSTLELGDSALYLCASSPGTSSSSSSYEQYFGPGTRLTVT.

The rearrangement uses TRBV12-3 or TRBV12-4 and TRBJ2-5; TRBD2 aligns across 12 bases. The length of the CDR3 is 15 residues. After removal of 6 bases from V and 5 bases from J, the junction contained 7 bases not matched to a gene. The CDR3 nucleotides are TGTGCCAGCAGAAGACTAGCGGGAGCGCGTGAGACCCAGTACTTC. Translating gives CASRRLAGARETQYF.

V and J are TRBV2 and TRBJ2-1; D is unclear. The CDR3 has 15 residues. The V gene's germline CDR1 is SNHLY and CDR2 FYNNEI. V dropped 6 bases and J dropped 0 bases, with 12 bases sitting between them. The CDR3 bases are TGTGCCAGCAGGCTAGAGCTGAGCTCCTACAATGAGCAGTTCTTC. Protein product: CASRLELSSYNEQFF.

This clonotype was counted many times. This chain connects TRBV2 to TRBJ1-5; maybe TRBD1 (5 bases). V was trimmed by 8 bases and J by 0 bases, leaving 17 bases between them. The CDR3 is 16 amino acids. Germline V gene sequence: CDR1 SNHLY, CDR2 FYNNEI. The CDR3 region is CASLLTRGFSNQPQHF. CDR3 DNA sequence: TGTGCCAGCCTACTTACAAGGGGTTTTAGCAATCAGCCCCAGCATTTT.

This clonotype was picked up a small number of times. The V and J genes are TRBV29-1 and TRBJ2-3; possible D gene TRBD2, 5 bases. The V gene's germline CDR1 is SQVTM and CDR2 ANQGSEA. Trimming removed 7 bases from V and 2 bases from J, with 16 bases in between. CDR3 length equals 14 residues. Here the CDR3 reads CSGSEHGITDTQYF. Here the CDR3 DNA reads TGCAGCGGTTCGGAACACGGGATCACAGATACGCAGTATTTT.

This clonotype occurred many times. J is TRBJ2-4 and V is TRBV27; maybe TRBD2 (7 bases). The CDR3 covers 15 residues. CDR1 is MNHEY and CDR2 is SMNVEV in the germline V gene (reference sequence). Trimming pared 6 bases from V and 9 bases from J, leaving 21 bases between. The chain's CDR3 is CASSRGGAALGIQYF. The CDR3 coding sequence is TGTGCCAGCAGCCGAGGGGGGGCAGCACTGGGCATTCAGTACTTC.

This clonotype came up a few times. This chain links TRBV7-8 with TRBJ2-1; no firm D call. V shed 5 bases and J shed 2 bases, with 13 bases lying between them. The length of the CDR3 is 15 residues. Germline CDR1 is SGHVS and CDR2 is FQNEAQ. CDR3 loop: CASSLPGSTYNEQFF. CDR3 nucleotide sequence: TGTGCCAGCAGCCTCCCTGGATCCACCTACAATGAGCAGTTCTTC.

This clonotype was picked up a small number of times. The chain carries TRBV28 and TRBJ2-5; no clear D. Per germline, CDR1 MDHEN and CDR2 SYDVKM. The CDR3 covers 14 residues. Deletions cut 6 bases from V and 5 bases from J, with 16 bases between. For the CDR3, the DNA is TGTGCCAGCAGCCCCCCCGGGTACCCCGAGACCCAGTACTTC. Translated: CASSPPGYPETQYF. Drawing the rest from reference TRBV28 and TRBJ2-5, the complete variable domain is DVKVTQSSRYLVKRTGEKVFLECVQDMDHENMFWYRQDPGLGLRLIYFSYDVKMKEKGDIPEGYSVSREKKERFSLILESASTNQTSMYLCASSPPGYPETQYFGPGTRLLVL.

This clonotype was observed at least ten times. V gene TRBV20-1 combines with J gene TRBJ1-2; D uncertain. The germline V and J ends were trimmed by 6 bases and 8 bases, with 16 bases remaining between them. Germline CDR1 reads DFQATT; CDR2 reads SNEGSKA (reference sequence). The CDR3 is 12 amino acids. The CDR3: CSASTPWSGYTF. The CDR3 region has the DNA TGCAGTGCCAGTACCCCCTGGTCCGGCTACACCTTC.

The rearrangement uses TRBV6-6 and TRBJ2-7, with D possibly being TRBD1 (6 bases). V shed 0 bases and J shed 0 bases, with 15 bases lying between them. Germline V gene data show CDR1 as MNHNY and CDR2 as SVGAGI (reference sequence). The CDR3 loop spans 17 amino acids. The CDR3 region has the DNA TGTGCCAGCAGTTACTCGACCACCGGACAGTTCTCCTACGAGCAGTACTTC. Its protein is CASSYSTTGQFSYEQYF.

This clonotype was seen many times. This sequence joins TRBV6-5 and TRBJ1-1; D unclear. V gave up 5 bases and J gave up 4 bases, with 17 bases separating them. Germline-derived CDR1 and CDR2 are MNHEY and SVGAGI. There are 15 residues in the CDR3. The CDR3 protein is CASSRDRSGSTEAFF. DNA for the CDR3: TGTGCCAGCAGTAGAGATCGTTCGGGGAGCACTGAAGCTTTCTTT.

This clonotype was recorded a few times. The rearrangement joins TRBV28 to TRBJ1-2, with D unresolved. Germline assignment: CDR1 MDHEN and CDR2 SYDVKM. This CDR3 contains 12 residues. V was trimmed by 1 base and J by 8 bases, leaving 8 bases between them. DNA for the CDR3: TGTGCCAGCAGTTTATCAAAGTACGGCTACACCTTC. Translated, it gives CASSLSKYGYTF.

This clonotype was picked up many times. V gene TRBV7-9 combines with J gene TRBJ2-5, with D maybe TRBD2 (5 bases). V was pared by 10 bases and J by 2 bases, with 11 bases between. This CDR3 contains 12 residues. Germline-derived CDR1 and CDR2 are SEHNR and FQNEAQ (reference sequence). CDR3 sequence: CATPEEQETQYF. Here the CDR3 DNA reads TGTGCCACCCCGGAGGAACAAGAGACCCAGTACTTC.